Each of the 12 T cell receptor beta chains below was sequenced from the same sample in a study of T cell responses to AZD1222 COVID-19 vaccine. Clones were sequenced by immunoSEQ multiplex PCR, and TCRdb holds only the in-frame ones, with some missing. The repertoire has 90,000 to 100,000 clones, around 89% of them found once; the top ten carry about an eighth. The material was peripheral blood, obtained 28 days after the second AZD1222 dose. The origin of the receptors is an adult who received the AZD1222 COVID-19 vaccine.

With regard to this clone: The junction differs from germline at one of its ends, possibly a read error. J is TRBJ1-3 and V is TRBV18; a possible D gene is TRBD1 (6 bases). This CDR3 region has 14 residues. Germline-derived CDR1 and CDR2 are KGHSH and LQKENI. CDR3 residues: CASSPQGPGNTIYF. DNA of the CDR3: TGTGCCAGCTCCCCACAGGGACCGGGAAACACCATATATTTT.

The V and J genes are TRBV13 and TRBJ1-1; no clear D. The CDR3 extends over 13 amino acids. Per the germline V gene, CDR1 is PRHDT and CDR2 is FYEKMQ (reference sequence). V lost 3 bases to trimming and J lost 1 base, with 6 bases between them. The CDR3 coding sequence is TGTGCCAGCAGCTTCGCCGAGAACACTGAAGCTTTCTTT. Its protein product is CASSFAENTEAFF.

V usage is TRBV7-2 and J usage is TRBJ1-5, with D unresolved. V was trimmed by 5 bases and J by 4 bases, leaving 15 bases between them. Germline CDR1 and CDR2: SGHTA and FQGNSA. The CDR3 consists of 15 residues. In DNA, the CDR3 is TGTGCCAGCAGCAAACAAGGTTCGGGTAATCAGCCCCAGCATTTT. As protein: CASSKQGSGNQPQHF.

This sequence joins TRBV6-1 and TRBJ1-5; the D is unclear. Trimming cost V 3 bases and J 7 bases, with 10 bases left between them. The germline V gene has CDR1 MNHNS and CDR2 SASEGT. The CDR3 has 13 residues. In DNA form, the CDR3 reads TGTGCCAGCAGTGACAGCCGTGGCCAGCCCCAGCATTTT. As protein: CASSDSRGQPQHF.

This chain links TRBV6-6 with TRBJ2-7; D is uncertain. The CDR3 runs 14 residues. The V end was cut by 4 bases, the J end by 5 bases, with 15 bases between. From germline, CDR1 is MNHNY and CDR2 SVGAGI (reference sequence). The CDR3 DNA sequence: TGTGCCAGCAGTTCATCAGTTTCTACGGACGAGCAGTACTTC. It translates to CASSSSVSTDEQYF.

The V gene is TRBV11-3, the J gene TRBJ1-6; D call uncertain. The CDR3 is 17 amino acids. Germline V gene lookup returns CDR1 SGHNT and CDR2 YENEEA. V lost 0 bases and J 7 bases, leaving 16 bases between the germline ends. The CDR3 region is CASSLEAMGRANSPLHF. DNA of the CDR3: TGTGCCAGCAGCTTAGAGGCTATGGGCCGCGCCAATTCACCCCTCCACTTT. The whole variable domain, filled in from reference TRBV11-3 and TRBJ1-6, reads EAGVVQSPRYKIIEKKQPVAFWCNPISGHNTLYWYLQNLGQGPELLIRYENEEAVDDSQLPKDRFSAERLKGVDSTLKIQPAELGDSAVYLCASSLEAMGRANSPLHFGNGTRLTVT.

The chain is built from TRBV11-2 and TRBJ2-7; 13 nucleotides line up with TRBD2. This CDR3 has 15 residues. V lost 3 bases, J lost 2 bases, and 1 base stayed unmatched. CDR1 SGHAT and CDR2 FQNNGV come from the germline V gene. CDR3 in amino acids: CASSFGTSGTYEQYF. CDR3 bases: TGTGCCAGCAGCTTTGGGACTAGCGGGACCTACGAGCAGTACTTC.

V is TRBV7-3 and J is TRBJ2-5; weak D call: TRBD2 (5 bases). V lost 5 bases to trimming and J lost 2 bases, with 15 bases between them. The CDR3 length is 15 residues. The germline gives CDR1 SGHTA, CDR2 FQGTGA. The CDR3 DNA reads TGTGCCAGCAGCCTAGGACCGGGGTCTCAAGAGACCCAGTACTTC. Translation: CASSLGPGSQETQYF.

This chain joins TRBV18 and TRBJ1-5; D not certain. The CDR3 loop spans 13 amino acids. Germline assignment: CDR1 KGHSH and CDR2 LQKENI. Trimming stripped 3 bases from V and 3 bases from J, with 6 bases between. CDR3 loop: CASSPGANQPQHF. As DNA, the CDR3 is TGTGCCAGCTCACCGGGCGCCAATCAGCCCCAGCATTTT.

V gene TRBV11-2 combines with J gene TRBJ2-1; D perhaps matches TRBD2 (6 bases). V lost 4 bases and J 8 bases, leaving 18 bases between the germline ends. CDR3 length: 15 amino acids. Germline assignment: CDR1 SGHAT and CDR2 FQNNGV. CDR3 bases: TGTGCCAGCAGCTCTCAGCGGAGGGCCTGGGATGAGCAGTTCTTC. Protein product: CASSSQRRAWDEQFF.

The chain employs TRBV2 and TRBJ2-3, with 9 positions matching TRBD2. This CDR3 comprises 17 residues. Per the germline V gene, CDR1 is SNHLY and CDR2 is FYNNEI. With V trimmed by 1 base and J by 7 bases, 12 bases remained unmatched. In DNA form, the CDR3 reads TGTGCCAGCAGTGAAGAGGTCCCTAGCGGGATTTGGTATACGCAGTATTTT. Residues: CASSEEVPSGIWYTQYF.

V gene TRBV7-2 combines with J gene TRBJ2-7, with D maybe TRBD2 (5 bases). The CDR3 extends over 15 amino acids. Germline lookup yields CDR1 SGHTA and CDR2 FQGNSA. V lost 5 bases, J lost 1 base, and 15 bases lay in between. The CDR3 DNA sequence: TGTGCCAGCAGCCCAGGACTGCTACCATCCTACGAGCAGTACTTC. Translation gives CASSPGLLPSYEQYF.